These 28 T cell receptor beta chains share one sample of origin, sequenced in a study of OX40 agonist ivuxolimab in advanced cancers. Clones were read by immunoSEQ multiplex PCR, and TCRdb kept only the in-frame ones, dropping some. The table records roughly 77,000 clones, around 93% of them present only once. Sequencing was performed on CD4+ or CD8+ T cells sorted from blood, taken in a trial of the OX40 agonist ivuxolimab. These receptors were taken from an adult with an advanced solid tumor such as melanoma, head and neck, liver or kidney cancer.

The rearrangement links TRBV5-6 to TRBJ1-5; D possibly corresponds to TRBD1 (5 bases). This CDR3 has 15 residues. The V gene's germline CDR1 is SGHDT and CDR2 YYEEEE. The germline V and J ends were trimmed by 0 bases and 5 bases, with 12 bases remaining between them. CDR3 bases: TGTGCCAGCAGCTTGGCAGGGATGGGCCATCAGCCCCAGCATTTT. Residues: CASSLAGMGHQPQHF.

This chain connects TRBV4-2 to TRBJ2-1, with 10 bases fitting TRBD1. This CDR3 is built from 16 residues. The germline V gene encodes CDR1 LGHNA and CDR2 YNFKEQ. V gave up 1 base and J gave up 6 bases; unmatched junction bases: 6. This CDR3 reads CASSQVIGTGANEQFF. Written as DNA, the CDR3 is TGTGCCAGCAGCCAAGTGATTGGGACAGGGGCCAATGAGCAGTTCTTC.

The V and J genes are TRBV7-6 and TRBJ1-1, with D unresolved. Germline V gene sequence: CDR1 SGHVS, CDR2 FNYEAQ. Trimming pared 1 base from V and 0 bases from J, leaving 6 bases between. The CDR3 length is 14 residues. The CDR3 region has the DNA TGTGCCAGCAGCTTAGGCCGCGTGAACACTGAAGCTTTCTTT. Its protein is CASSLGRVNTEAFF.

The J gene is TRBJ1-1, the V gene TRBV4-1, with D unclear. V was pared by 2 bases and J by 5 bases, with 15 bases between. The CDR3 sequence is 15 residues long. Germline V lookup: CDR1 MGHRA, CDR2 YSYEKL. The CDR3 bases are TGCGCCAGCAGCCAATTTTCACTGCTCGTTACTGAAGCTTTCTTT. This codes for CASSQFSLLVTEAFF.

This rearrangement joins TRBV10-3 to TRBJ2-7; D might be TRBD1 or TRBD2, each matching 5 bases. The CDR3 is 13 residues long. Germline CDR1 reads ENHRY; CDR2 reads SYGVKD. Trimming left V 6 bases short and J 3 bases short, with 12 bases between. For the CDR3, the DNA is TGTGCCATCAGCGGGACGGGGAGCTACGAGCAGTACTTC. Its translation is CAISGTGSYEQYF.

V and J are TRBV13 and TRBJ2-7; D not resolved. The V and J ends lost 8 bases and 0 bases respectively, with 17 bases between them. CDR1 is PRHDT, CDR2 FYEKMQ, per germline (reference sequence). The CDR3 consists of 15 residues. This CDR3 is CASSRVGENSYEQYF. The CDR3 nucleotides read TGTGCCAGCTCTCGAGTCGGAGAAAACTCCTACGAGCAGTACTTC.

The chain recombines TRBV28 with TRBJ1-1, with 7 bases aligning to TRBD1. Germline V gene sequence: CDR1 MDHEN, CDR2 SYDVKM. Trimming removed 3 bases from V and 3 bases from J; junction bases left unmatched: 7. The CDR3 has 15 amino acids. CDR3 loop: CASSFDRAQHTEAFF. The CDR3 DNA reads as TGTGCCAGCAGTTTTGACAGGGCCCAACACACTGAAGCTTTCTTT.

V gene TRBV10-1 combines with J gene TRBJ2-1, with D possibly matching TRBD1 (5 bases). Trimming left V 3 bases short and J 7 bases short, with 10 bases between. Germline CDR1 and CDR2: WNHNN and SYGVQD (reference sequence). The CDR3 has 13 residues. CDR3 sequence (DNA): TGCGCCAGCAGTGATGCAGGGTTGAATGAGCAGTTCTTC. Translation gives CASSDAGLNEQFF.

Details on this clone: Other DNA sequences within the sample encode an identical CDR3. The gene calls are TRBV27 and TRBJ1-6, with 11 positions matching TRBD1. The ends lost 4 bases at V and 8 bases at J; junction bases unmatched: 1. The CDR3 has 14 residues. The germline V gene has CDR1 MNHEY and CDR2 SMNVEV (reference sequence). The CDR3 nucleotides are TGTGCCAGCAGTTGGACAGGGGGCGATTCACCCCTCCACTTT. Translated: CASSWTGGDSPLHF.

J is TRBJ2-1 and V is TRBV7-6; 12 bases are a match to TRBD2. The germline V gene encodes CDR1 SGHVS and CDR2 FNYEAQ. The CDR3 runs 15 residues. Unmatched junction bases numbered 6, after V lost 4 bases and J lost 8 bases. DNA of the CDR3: TGTGCCAGCAGCTCCCCTAGCGGGGGGGCCGATGAGCAGTTCTTC. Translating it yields CASSSPSGGADEQFF.

The CDR3 DNA follows: TGTGCCAGCGAAATTAACTATGGCTACACCTTC. Amino acid sequence: CASEINYGYTF. The rearrangement joins TRBV19 to TRBJ1-2; the D is unclear. The CDR3 contains 11 residues. The V gene lost 9 bases and the J gene lost 1 base, with 6 bases spanning the gap. Germline-derived CDR1 and CDR2 are LNHDA and SQIVND (reference sequence).

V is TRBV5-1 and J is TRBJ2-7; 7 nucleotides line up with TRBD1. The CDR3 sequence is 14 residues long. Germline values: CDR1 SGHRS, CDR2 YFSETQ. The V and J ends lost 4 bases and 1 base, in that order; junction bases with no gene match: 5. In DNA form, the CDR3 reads TGCGCCAGCAGCCCCCTGGACAGGTCCTACGAGCAGTACTTC. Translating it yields CASSPLDRSYEQYF.

The CDR3 DNA follows: TGTGCCAGCAGCTTAGGGGCGAACCAAGAGACCCAGTACTTC. Translating it yields CASSLGANQETQYF. The gene calls are TRBV7-9 and TRBJ2-5; D is undetermined. Between the trimmed V and J ends, which lost 1 base and 0 bases, there was a span of 6 bases. The CDR3 length is 14 residues. Per the germline V gene, CDR1 is SEHNR and CDR2 is FQNEAQ (reference sequence).

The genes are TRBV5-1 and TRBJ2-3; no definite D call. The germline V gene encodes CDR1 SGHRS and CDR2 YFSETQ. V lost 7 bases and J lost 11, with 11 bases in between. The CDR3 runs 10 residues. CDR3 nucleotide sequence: TGCGCCAGCCGTCTCACGGAGCAGTATTTT. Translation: CASRLTEQYF.

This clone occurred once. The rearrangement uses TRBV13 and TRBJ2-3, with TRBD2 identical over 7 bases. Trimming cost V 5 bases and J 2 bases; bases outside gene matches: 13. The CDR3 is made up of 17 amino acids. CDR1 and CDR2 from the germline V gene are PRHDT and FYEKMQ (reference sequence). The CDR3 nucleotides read TGTGCCAGCAGCGGGGTGGCCCGGCGGGGGAACACAGATACGCAGTATTTT. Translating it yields CASSGVARRGNTDTQYF.

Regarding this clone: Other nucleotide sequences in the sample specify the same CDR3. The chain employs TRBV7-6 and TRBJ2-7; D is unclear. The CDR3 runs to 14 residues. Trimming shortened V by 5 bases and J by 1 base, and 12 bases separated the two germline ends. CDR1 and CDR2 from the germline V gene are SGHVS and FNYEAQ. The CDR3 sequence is CASSPWTGSYEQYF. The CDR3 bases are TGTGCCAGCAGCCCGTGGACGGGTTCCTACGAGCAGTACTTC.

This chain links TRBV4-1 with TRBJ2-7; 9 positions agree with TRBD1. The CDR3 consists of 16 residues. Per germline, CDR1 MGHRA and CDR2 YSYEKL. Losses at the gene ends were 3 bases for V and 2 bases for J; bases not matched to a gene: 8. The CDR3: CASSQGQDRGAYEQYF. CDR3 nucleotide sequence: TGCGCCAGCAGCCAGGGGCAAGACAGGGGGGCCTACGAGCAGTACTTC.

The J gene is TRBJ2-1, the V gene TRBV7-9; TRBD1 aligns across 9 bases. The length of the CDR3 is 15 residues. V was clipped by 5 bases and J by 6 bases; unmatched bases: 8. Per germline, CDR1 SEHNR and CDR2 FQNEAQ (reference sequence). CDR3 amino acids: CASSGDRDGFNEQFF. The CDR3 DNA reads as TGTGCCAGCAGCGGGGACAGGGACGGGTTCAATGAGCAGTTCTTC.

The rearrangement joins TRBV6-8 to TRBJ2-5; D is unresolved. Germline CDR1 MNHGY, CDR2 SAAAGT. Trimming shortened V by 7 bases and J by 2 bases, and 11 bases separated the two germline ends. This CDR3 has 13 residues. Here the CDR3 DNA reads TGTGCCAGCATAATCCGTATTCAAGAGACCCAGTACTTC. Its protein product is CASIIRIQETQYF.

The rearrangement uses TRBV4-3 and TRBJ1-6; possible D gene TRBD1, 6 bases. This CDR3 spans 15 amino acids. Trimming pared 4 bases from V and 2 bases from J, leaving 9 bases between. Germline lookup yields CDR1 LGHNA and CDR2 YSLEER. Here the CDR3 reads CASSRTGTYNSPLHF. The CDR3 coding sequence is TGCGCCAGCAGCCGCACAGGGACCTATAATTCACCCCTCCACTTT.

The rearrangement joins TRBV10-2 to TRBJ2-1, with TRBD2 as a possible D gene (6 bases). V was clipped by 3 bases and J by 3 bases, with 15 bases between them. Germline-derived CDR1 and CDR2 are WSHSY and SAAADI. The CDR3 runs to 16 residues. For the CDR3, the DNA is TGCGCCAGCAGTGATCCGGCGGGGACTGACTACAATGAGCAGTTCTTC. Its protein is CASSDPAGTDYNEQFF.

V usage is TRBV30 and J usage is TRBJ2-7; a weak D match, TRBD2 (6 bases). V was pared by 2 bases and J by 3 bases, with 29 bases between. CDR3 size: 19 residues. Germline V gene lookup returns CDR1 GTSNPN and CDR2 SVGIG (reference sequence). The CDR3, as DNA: TGTGCCTGGAGTCATACTATACCGGGACTCTCTTATATTGACTACGAGCAGTACTTC. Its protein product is CAWSHTIPGLSYIDYEQYF.

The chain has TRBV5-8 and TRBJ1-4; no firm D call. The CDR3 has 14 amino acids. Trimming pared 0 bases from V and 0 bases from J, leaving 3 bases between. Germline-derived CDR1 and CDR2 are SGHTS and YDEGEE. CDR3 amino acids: CASSLVPTNEKLFF. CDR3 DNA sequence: TGTGCCAGCAGCTTGGTACCAACTAATGAAAAACTGTTTTTT. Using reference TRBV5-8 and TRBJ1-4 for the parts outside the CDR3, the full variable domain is EAGVTQSPTHLIKTRGQQATLRCSPISGHTSVYWYQQALGLGLQFLLWYDEGEERNRGNFPPRFSGRQFPNYSSELNVNALELEDSALYLCASSLVPTNEKLFFGSGTQLSVL.

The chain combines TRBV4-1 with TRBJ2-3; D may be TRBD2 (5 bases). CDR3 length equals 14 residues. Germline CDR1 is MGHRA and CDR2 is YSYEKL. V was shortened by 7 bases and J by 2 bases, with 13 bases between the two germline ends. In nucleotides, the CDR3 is TGCGCCAGCAATGAGGAGCGGTTCACAGATACGCAGTATTTT. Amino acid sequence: CASNEERFTDTQYF.

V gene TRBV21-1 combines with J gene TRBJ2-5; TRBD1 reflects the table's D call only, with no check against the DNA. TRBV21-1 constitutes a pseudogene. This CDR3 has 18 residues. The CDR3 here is CAGSKGEVRDTSQETQYF. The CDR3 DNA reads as TGTGCCGGCAGCAAAGGGGAAGTTAGGGACACCAGCCAAGAGACCCAGTACTTC.

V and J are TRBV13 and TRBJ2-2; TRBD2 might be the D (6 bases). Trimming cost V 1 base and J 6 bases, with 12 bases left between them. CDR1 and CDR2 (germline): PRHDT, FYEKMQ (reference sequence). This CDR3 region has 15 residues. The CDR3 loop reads CASSLVGGMAGELFF. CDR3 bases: TGTGCCAGCAGCTTAGTCGGGGGAATGGCCGGGGAGCTGTTTTTT.

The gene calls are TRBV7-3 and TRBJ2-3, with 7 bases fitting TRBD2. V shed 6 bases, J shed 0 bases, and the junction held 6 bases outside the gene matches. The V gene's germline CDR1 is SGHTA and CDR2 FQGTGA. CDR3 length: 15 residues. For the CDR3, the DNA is TGTGCCAGCAGTACCTCGGGGGGAAGCACAGATACGCAGTATTTT. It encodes CASSTSGGSTDTQYF.

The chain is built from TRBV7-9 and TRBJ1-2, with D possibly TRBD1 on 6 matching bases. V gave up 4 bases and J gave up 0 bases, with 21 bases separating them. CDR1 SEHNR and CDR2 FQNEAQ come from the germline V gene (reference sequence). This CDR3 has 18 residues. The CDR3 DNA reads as TGTGCCAGCAGCTCCGACAGGTTGTCGGTTCAAGCTAACTATGGCTACACCTTC. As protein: CASSSDRLSVQANYGYTF. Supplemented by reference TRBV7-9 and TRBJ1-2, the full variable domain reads DTGVSQNPRHKITKRGQNVTFRCDPISEHNRLYWYRQTLGQGPEFLTYFQNEAQLEKSRLLSDRFSAERPKGSFSTLEIQRTEQGDSAMYLCASSSDRLSVQANYGYTFGSGTRLTVV.